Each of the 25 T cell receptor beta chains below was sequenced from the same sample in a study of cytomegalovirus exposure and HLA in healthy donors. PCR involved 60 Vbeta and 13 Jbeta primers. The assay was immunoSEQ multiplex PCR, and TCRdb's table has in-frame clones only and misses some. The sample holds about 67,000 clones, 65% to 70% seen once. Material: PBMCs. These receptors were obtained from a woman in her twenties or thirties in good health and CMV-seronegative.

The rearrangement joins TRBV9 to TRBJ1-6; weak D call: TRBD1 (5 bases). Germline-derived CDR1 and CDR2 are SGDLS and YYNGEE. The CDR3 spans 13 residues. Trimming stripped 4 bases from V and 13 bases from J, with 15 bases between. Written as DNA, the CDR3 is TGTGCCAGCAGCCCCTATTGGGACTCGCCCCTCCACTTT. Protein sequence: CASSPYWDSPLHF.

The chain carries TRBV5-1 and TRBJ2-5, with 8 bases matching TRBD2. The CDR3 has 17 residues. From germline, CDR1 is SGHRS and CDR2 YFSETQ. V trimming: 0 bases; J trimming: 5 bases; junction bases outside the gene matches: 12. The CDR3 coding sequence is TGCGCCAGCAGCTTGGTTTGGGAAGCGGGGGCAGAGGAGACCCAGTACTTC. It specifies CASSLVWEAGAEETQYF.

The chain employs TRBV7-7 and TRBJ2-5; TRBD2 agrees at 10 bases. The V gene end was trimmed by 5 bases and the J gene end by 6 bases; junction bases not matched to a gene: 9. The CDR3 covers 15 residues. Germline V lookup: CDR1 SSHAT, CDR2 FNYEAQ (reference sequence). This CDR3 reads CASSEAGGTGQTQYF. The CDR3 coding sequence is TGTGCCAGCAGCGAAGCGGGGGGGACCGGACAGACCCAGTACTTC.

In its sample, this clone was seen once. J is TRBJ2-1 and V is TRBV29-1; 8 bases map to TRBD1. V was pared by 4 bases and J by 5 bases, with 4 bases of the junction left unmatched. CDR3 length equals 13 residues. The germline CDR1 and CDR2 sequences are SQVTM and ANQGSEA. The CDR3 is CSVARGRDNEQFF. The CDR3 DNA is TGCAGCGTTGCCAGGGGGCGAGACAATGAGCAGTTCTTC.

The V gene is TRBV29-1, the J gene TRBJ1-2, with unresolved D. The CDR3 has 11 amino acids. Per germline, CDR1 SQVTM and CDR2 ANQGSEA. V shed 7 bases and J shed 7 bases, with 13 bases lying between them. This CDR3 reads CSARTGPGYTF. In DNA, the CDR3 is TGCAGCGCCCGGACTGGGCCTGGCTACACCTTC.

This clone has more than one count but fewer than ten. The CDR3 loop reads CASSTRGGRITDTQYF. CDR3 sequence (DNA): TGTGCCAGCAGCACCCGCGGGGGCCGAATCACAGATACGCAGTATTTT. The rearrangement joins TRBV7-3 to TRBJ2-3; perhaps TRBD2 as D (7 bases). Deletions cut 5 bases from V and 2 bases from J, with 17 bases between. The CDR3 totals 16 residues. Germline assignment: CDR1 SGHTA and CDR2 FQGTGA.

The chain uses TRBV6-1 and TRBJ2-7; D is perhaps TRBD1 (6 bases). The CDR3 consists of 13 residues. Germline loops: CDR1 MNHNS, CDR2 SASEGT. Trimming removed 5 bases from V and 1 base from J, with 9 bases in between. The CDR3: CASSRQVSYEQYF. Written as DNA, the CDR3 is TGTGCCAGCAGTCGACAGGTTTCCTACGAGCAGTACTTC.

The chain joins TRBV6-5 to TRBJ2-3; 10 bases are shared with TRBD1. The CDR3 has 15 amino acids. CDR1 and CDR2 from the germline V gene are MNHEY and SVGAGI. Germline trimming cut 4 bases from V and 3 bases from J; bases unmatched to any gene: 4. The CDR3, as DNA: TGTGCCAGCAGTTCGACAGGGGGCGGGACAGATACGCAGTATTTT. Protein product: CASSSTGGGTDTQYF.

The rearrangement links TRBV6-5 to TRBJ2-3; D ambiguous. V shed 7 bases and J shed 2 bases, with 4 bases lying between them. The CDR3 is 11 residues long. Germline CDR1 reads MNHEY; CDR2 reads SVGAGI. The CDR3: CASTHTDTQYF. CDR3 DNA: TGTGCCAGCACCCACACAGATACGCAGTATTTT.

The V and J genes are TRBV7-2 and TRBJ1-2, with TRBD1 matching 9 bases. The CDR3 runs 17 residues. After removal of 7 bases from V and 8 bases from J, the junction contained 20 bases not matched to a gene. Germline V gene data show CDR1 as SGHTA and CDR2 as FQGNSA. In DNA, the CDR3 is TGTGCCAGCACCCTAACAGGGGGCGTGGGTTACAACCAAGGCTACACCTTC. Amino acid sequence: CASTLTGGVGYNQGYTF.

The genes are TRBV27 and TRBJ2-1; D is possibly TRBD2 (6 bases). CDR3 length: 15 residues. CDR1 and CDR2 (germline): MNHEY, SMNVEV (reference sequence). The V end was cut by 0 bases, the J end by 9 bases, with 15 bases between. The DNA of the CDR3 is TGTGCCAGCAGTTTATCGATATTCGGGGGAAGTGAGCAGTTCTTC. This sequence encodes CASSLSIFGGSEQFF.

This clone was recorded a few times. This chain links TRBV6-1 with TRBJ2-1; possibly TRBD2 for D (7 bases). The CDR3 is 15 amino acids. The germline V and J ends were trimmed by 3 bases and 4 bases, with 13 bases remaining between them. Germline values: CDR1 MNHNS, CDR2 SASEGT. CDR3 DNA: TGTGCCAGCAGTGACTCCGGGGGGCCGTACAATGAGCAGTTCTTC. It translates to CASSDSGGPYNEQFF.

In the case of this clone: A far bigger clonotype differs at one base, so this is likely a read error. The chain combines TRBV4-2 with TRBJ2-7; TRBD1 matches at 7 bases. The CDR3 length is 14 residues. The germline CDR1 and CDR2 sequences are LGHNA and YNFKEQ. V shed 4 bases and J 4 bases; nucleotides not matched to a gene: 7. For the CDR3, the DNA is TGTGCCAGCAGCCCCGGGACAGAAGGATACGAGCAGTACTTC. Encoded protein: CASSPGTEGYEQYF.

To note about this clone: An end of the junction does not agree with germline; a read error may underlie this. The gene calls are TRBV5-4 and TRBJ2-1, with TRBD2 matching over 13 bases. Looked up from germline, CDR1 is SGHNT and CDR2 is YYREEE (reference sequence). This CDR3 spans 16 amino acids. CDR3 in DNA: TGCGCCAGCAGCCTACGACTAGCGGGGGGTGTTAATGAGCAGTTCTTC. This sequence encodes CASSLRLAGGVNEQFF.

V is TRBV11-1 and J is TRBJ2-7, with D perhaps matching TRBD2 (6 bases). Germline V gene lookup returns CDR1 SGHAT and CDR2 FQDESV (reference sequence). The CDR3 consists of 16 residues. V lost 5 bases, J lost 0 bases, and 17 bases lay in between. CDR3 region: CASSTPWGLSSYEQYF. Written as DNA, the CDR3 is TGTGCCAGCAGCACCCCATGGGGACTCAGCTCCTACGAGCAGTACTTC.

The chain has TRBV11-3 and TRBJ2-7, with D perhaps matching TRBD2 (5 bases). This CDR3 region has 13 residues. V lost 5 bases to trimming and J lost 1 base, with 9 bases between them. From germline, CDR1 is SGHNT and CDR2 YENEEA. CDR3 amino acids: CASSVRDSYEQYF. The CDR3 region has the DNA TGTGCCAGCAGCGTACGGGATTCCTACGAGCAGTACTTC.

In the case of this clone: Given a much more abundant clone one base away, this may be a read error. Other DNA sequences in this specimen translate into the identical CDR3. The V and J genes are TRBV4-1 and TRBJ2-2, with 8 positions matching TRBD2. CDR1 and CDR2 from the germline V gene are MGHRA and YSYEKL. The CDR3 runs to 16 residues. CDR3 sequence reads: CASSHTTSDNTGELFF. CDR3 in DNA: TGCGCAAGCAGTCATACGACTAGCGACAACACCGGGGAGCTGTTTTTT.

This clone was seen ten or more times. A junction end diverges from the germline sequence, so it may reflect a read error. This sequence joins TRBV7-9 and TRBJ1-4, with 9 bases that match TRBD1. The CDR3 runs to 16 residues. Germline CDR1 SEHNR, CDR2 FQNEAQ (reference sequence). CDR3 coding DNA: TGTGCCAGCAGCTTCCCGGGACAGGGTCTTAATCAAAAACTGTTTTTT. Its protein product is CASSFPGQGLNQKLFF.

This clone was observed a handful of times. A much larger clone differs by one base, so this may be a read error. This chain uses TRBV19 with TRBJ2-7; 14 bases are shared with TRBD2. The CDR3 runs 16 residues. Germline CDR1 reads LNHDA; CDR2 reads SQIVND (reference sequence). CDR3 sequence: CASSVGTSGSSHEQYF. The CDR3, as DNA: TGTGCCAGTAGTGTCGGGACTAGCGGGAGCTCCCACGAGCAGTACTTC.

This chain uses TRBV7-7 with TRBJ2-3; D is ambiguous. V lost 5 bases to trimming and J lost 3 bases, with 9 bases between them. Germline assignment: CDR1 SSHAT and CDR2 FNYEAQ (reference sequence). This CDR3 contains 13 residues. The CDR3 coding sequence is TGTGCCAGCAGCCAACTCGCGACAGATACGCAGTATTTT. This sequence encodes CASSQLATDTQYF.

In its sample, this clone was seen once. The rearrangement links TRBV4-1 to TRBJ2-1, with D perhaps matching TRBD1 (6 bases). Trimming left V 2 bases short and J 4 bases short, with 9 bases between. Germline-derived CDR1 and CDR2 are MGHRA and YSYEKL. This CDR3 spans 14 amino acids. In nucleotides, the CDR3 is TGCGCCAGCAGCCAACGGACAGTATACAATGAGCAGTTCTTC. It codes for CASSQRTVYNEQFF.

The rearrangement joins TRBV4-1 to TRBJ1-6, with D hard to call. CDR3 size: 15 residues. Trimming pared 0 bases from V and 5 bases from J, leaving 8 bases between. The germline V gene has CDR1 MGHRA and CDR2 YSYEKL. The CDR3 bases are TGCGCCAGCAGCCAAGAGGGTCGGGATAATTCACCCCTCCACTTT. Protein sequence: CASSQEGRDNSPLHF.

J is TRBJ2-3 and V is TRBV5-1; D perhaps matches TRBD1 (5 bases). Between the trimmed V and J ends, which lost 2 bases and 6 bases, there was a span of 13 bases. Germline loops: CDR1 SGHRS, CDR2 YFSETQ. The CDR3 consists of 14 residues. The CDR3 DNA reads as TGCGCCAGCAGCTTACCCTCTGCAGGGGATACGCAGTATTTT. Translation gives CASSLPSAGDTQYF.

The CDR3 DNA follows: TGTGCCAGCAGCTTGAGCCGAGGGGGCCCCTACGAGCAGTACTTC. Translating it yields CASSLSRGGPYEQYF. The chain joins TRBV7-2 to TRBJ2-7; 7 positions match TRBD1. Germline lookup yields CDR1 SGHTA and CDR2 FQGNSA. V shed 3 bases and J 2 bases; nucleotides not matched to a gene: 7. This CDR3 spans 15 amino acids.

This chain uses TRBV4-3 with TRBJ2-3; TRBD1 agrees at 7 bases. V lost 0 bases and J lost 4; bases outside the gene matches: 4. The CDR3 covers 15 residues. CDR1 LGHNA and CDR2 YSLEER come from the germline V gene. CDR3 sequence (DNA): TGCGCCAGCAGCCAAGATGGGGACAGCGCAGATACGCAGTATTTT. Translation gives CASSQDGDSADTQYF.